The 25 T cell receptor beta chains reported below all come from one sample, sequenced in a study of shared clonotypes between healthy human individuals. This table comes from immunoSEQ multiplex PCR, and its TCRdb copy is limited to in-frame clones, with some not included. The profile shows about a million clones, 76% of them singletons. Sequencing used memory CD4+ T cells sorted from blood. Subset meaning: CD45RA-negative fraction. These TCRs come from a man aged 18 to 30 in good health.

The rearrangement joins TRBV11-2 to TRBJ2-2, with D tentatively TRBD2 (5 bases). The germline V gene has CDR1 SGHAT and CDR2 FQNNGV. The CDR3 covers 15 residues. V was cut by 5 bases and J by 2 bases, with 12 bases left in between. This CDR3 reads CASSEASLNTGELFF. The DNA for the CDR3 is TGTGCCAGCAGCGAGGCTAGCTTAAACACCGGGGAGCTGTTTTTT.

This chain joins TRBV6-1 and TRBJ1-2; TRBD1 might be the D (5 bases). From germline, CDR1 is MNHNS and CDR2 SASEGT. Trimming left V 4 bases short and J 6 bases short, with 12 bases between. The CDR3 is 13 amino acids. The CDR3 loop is CASSGWGPNGYTF. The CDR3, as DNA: TGTGCCAGCAGTGGGTGGGGACCCAATGGCTACACCTTC.

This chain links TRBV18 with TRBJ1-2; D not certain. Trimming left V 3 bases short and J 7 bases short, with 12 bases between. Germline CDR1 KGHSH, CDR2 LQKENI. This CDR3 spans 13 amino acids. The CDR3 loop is CASSPLPFGGYTF. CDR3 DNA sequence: TGTGCCAGCTCACCGCTCCCCTTTGGTGGCTACACCTTC.

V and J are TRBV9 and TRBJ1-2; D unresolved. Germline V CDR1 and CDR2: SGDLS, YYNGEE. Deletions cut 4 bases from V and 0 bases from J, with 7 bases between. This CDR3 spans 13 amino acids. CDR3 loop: CASSIDTNYGYTF. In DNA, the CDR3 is TGTGCCAGCAGCATCGATACTAACTATGGCTACACCTTC.

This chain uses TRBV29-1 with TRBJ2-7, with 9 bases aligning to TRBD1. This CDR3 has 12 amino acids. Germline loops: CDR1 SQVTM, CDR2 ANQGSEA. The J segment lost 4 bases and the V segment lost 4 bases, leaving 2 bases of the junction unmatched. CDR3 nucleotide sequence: TGCAGCGTTGGGGACAGGGAGTACGAGCAGTACTTC. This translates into CSVGDREYEQYF.

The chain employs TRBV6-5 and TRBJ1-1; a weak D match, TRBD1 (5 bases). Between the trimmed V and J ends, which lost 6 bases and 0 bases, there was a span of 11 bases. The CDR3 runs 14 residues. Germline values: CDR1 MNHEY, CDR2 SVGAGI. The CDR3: CASSRDGLNTEAFF. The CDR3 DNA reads TGTGCCAGCAGCCGGGACGGATTGAACACTGAAGCTTTCTTT.

CDR3: CATSSSGATPSGANVLTF. The CDR3 DNA follows: TGTGCCACCAGCAGCTCAGGGGCAACGCCTTCTGGGGCCAACGTCCTGACTTTC. The chain employs TRBV15 and TRBJ2-6, with a weak D call TRBD1 (6 bases). The germline V gene has CDR1 LNHNV and CDR2 YYDKDF (reference sequence). Trimming left V 3 bases short and J 1 base short, with 16 bases between. This CDR3 has 18 residues.

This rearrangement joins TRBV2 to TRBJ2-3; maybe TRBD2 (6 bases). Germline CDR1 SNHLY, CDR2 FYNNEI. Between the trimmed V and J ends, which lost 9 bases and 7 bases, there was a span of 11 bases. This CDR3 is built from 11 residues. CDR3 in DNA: TGTGCCAGTGATGGGAGGAATACGCAGTATTTT. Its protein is CASDGRNTQYF.

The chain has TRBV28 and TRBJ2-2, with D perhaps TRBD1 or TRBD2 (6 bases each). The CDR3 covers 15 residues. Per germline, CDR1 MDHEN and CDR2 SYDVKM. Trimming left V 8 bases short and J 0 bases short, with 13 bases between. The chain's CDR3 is CASCVGGSNTGELFF. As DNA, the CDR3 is TGTGCCAGCTGTGTGGGGGGCTCGAACACCGGGGAGCTGTTTTTT.

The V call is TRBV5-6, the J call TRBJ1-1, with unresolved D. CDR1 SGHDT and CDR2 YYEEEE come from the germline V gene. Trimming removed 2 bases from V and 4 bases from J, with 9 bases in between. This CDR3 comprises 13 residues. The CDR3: CASSLTFGTEAFF. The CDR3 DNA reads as TGTGCCAGCAGCTTAACGTTCGGCACTGAAGCTTTCTTT.

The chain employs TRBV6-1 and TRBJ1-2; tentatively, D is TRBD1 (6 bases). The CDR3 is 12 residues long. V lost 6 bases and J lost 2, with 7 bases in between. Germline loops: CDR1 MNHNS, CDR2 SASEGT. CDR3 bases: TGTGCCAGCAGAGGGGGGAACTATGGCTACACCTTC. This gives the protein CASRGGNYGYTF.

Here the CDR3 reads CASSLTVYNSPLHF. The CDR3 nucleotides are TGTGCCAGCAGCCTGACAGTTTATAATTCACCCCTCCACTTT. The chain combines TRBV14 with TRBJ1-6; D is perhaps TRBD1 (5 bases). The CDR3 runs to 14 residues. V was shortened by 4 bases and J by 4 bases, with 8 bases between the two germline ends. Germline CDR1 and CDR2: SGHDN and FVKESK.

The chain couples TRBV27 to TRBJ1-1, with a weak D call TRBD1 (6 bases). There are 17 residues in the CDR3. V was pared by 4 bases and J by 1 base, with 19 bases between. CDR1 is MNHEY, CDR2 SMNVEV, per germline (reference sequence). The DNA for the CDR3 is TGTGCCAGCAGTTCGGCTGACAGGCCTCTAACGAACACTGAAGCTTTCTTT. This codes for CASSSADRPLTNTEAFF.

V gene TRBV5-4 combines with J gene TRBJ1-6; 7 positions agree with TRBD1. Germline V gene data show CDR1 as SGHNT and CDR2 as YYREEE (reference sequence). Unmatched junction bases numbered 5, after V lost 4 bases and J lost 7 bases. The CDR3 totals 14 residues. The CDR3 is CASSRRDSNSPLHF. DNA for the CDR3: TGTGCCAGCAGCCGAAGGGACAGCAATTCACCCCTCCACTTT.

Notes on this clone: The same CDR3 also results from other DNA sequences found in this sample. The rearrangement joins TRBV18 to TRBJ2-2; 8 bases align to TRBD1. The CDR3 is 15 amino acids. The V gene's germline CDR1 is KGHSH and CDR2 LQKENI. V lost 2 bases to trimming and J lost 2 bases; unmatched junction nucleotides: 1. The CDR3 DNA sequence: TGTGCCAGCTCACCAGGACAGGGTAACACCGGGGAGCTGTTTTTT. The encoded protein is CASSPGQGNTGELFF.

CDR3 protein: CASRLENSRNEKLFF. In DNA, the CDR3 is TGTGCAAGTCGCTTAGAAAACAGCAGGAATGAAAAACTGTTTTTT. This chain joins TRBV12-2 and TRBJ1-4; no check of the table's D call, TRBD1, against the DNA was made. TRBV12-2 is a documented pseudogene. CDR3 length: 15 amino acids.

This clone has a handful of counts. The CDR3 protein is CASSEAGGVTDTQYF. CDR3 sequence (DNA): TGTGCCAGCAGTGAAGCGGGCGGGGTCACAGATACGCAGTATTTT. The chain links TRBV6-1 to TRBJ2-3; D is perhaps TRBD2 (6 bases). The CDR3 has 15 residues. The germline V gene has CDR1 MNHNS and CDR2 SASEGT. Deletions cut 0 bases from V and 2 bases from J, with 9 bases between.

CDR3: CASSPLAGAAYEQYF. CDR3 sequence (DNA): TGTGCCAGCAGCCCCCTAGCGGGAGCGGCCTACGAGCAGTACTTC. This chain uses TRBV7-9 with TRBJ2-7; 10 bases align to TRBD2. The CDR3 totals 15 residues. The J segment lost 2 bases and the V segment lost 5 bases, leaving 6 bases of the junction unmatched. From germline, CDR1 is SEHNR and CDR2 FQNEAQ (reference sequence).

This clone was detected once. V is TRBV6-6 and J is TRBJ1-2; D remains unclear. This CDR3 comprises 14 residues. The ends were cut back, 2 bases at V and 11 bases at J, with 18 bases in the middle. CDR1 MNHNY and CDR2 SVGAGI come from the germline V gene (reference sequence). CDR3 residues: CASSYEAALLQYTF. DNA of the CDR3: TGTGCCAGCAGTTACGAGGCCGCTTTGCTTCAGTACACCTTC.

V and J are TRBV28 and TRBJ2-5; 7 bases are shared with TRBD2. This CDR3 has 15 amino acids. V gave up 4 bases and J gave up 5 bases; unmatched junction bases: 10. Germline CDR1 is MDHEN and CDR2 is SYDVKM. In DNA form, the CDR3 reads TGTGCCAGCAGTTCAAGGGGCGGGAGCTACGAGACCCAGTACTTC. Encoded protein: CASSSRGGSYETQYF.

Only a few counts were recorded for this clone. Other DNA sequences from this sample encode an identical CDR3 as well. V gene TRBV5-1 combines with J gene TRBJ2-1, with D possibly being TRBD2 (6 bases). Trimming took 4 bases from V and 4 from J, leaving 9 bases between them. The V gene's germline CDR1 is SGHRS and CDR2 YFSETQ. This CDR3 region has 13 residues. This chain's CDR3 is CASSGRGYNEQFF. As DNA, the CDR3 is TGCGCCAGCAGCGGCCGGGGGTACAATGAGCAGTTCTTC.

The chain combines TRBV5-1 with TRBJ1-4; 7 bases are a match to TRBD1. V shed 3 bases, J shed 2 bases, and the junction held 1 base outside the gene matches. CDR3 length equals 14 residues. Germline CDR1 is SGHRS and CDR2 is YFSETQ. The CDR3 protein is CASSSGQTNEKLFF. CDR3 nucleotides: TGCGCCAGCAGCTCGGGACAGACTAATGAAAAACTGTTTTTT. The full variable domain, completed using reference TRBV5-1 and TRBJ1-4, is KAGVTQTPRYLIKTRGQQVTLSCSPISGHRSVSWYQQTPGQGLQFLFEYFSETQRNKGNFPGRFSGRQFSNSRSEMNVSTLELGDSALYLCASSSGQTNEKLFFGSGTQLSVL.

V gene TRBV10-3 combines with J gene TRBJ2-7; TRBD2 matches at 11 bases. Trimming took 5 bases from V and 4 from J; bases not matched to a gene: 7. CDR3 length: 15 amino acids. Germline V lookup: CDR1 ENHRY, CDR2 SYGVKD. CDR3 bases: TGTGCCATCAGTTTTCCGACTAGCGGGATATACGAGCAGTACTTC. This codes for CAISFPTSGIYEQYF.

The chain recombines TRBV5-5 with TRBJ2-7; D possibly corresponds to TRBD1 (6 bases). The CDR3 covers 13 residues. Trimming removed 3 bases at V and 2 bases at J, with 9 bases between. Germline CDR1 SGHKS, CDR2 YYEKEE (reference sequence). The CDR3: CASSSRQAYEQYF. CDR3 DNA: TGTGCCAGCAGCTCTCGACAGGCCTACGAGCAGTACTTC. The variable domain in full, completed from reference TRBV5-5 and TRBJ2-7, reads DAGVTQSPTHLIKTRGQQVTLRCSPISGHKSVSWYQQVLGQGPQFIFQYYEKEERGRGNFPDRFSARQFPNYSSELNVNALLLGDSALYLCASSSRQAYEQYFGPGTRLTVT.

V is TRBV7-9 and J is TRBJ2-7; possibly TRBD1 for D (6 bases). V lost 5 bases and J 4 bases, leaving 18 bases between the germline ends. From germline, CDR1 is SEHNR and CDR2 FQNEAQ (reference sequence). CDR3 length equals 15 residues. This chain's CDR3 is CASSPLGQGNYEQYF. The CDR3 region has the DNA TGTGCCAGCAGCCCGCTCGGGCAGGGGAATTACGAGCAGTACTTC.